Each of the 10 T cell receptor beta chains below was sequenced from the same sample in a study of cytomegalovirus exposure and HLA in healthy donors. The PCR was carried out with 60 Vbeta primers and 13 Jbeta primers. TCRdb's copy holds only in-frame clones and misses some; the assay was immunoSEQ multiplex PCR. This table has about 180,000 clones, 76% appearing once. Sample: PBMCs. Receptors originate from a man aged 18 to 30 in good health and CMV-seronegative.

This chain joins TRBV2 and TRBJ2-1; 8 positions match TRBD1. The J segment lost 4 bases and the V segment lost 6 bases, leaving 11 bases of the junction unmatched. The CDR3 has 16 amino acids. Germline V lookup: CDR1 SNHLY, CDR2 FYNNEI. The CDR3 spells CASRPSTGESYNEQFF. In nucleotides, the CDR3 is TGTGCCAGCAGACCGTCGACAGGGGAGTCGTACAATGAGCAGTTCTTC.

This sequence joins TRBV7-3 and TRBJ1-1; perhaps TRBD1 as D (6 bases). This CDR3 has 13 amino acids. V was clipped by 5 bases and J by 9 bases, with 16 bases between them. CDR1 SGHTA and CDR2 FQGTGA come from the germline V gene. CDR3 sequence (DNA): TGTGCCAGCAGCGAGAGGGGGGAGGGAAAAGCTTTCTTT. It encodes CASSERGEGKAFF.

The chain has TRBV9 and TRBJ1-1; 12 positions match TRBD1. V was clipped by 0 bases and J by 5 bases; unmatched bases: 5. The CDR3 is 16 residues long. Germline CDR1 and CDR2: SGDLS and YYNGEE. CDR3 nucleotide sequence: TGTGCCAGCAGCGTAGAGGGACAGGGGGCAAGGACTGAAGCTTTCTTT. Its translation: CASSVEGQGARTEAFF.

This sequence joins TRBV6-4 and TRBJ2-3; D uncertain. CDR3 length: 15 residues. The germline V and J ends were trimmed by 2 bases and 0 bases, with 9 bases remaining between them. Germline V gene lookup returns CDR1 MRHNA and CDR2 SNTAGT. The CDR3 region is CASSDSVASTDTQYF. As DNA, the CDR3 is TGTGCCAGCAGTGACAGCGTTGCTAGCACAGATACGCAGTATTTT.

The rearrangement joins TRBV6-5 to TRBJ1-2; the D is unclear. This CDR3 has 14 residues. Germline V lookup: CDR1 MNHEY, CDR2 SVGAGI. V shed 6 bases and J shed 2 bases, with 13 bases lying between them. CDR3 region: CASRESAANYGYTF. CDR3 bases: TGTGCCAGCAGAGAGTCCGCGGCGAACTATGGCTACACCTTC.

The chain is built from TRBV2 and TRBJ1-5; weak D call: TRBD1 (6 bases). CDR3 length equals 12 residues. Trimming took 7 bases from V and 8 from J, leaving 12 bases between them. The germline V gene has CDR1 SNHLY and CDR2 FYNNEI. CDR3 in DNA: TGTGCCAGCAAGGGGACAACAAAGCCCCAGCATTTT. It translates to CASKGTTKPQHF.

The rearrangement links TRBV6-4 to TRBJ1-2; D perhaps matches TRBD1 (6 bases). Germline-derived CDR1 and CDR2 are MRHNA and SNTAGT. The CDR3 sequence is 12 residues long. The V end lost 6 bases, the J end lost 6 bases, and 11 bases lay between the germline ends. CDR3 bases: TGTGCCAGCAGACTACAGGGACATGGCTACACCTTC. It is translated as CASRLQGHGYTF.

This clone was seen a handful of times. J is TRBJ1-1 and V is TRBV5-4; 10 bases align to TRBD1. The CDR3 runs 15 residues. The V gene's germline CDR1 is SGHNT and CDR2 YYREEE (reference sequence). V lost 6 bases, J lost 1 base, and 6 bases stayed unmatched. The CDR3: CASNGDRGWNTEAFF. In DNA, the CDR3 is TGTGCCAGCAACGGGGACAGGGGATGGAACACTGAAGCTTTCTTT.

This chain connects TRBV27 to TRBJ1-4; maybe TRBD1 (5 bases). Looked up from germline, CDR1 is MNHEY and CDR2 is SMNVEV (reference sequence). Trimming took off 0 bases at V and 5 bases at J, with 10 bases between the two ends. The CDR3 totals 15 residues. The CDR3 protein is CASSLSVGPNEKLFF. The CDR3 DNA reads as TGTGCCAGCAGTTTATCGGTGGGGCCAAATGAAAAACTGTTTTTT.

This clone was picked up a small number of times. J is TRBJ2-5 and V is TRBV27; tentatively, D is TRBD2 (6 bases). Germline CDR1 and CDR2: MNHEY and SMNVEV (reference sequence). The CDR3 consists of 13 residues. V was shortened by 10 bases and J by 1 base, with 13 bases between the two germline ends. In DNA form, the CDR3 reads TGTGCCACCTCCACGGGAGCCCAAGAGACCCAGTACTTC. This sequence encodes CATSTGAQETQYF.